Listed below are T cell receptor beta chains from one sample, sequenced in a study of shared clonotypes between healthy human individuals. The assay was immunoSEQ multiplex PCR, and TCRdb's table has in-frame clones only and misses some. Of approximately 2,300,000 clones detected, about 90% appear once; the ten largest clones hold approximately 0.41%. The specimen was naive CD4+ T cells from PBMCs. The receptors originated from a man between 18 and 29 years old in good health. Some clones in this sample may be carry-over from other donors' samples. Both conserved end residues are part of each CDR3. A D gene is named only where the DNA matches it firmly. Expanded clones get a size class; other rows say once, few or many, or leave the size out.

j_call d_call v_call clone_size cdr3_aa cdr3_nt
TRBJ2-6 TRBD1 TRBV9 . CASSRVGGTGGSGANVLTF TGTGCCAGCAGTAGGGTAGGTGGGACAGGGGGCTCTGGGGCCAACGTCCTGACTTTC
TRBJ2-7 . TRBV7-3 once CASGSSYEQYF TGTGCCAGCGGTAGCTCCTACGAGCAGTACTTC
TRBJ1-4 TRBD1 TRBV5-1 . CASSLDRGGTNEKLFF TGCGCCAGCAGCTTGGACAGGGGGGGAACTAATGAAAAACTGTTTTTT
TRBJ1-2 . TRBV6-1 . CASSSGPSNYGYTF TGTGCCAGCAGTTCGGGCCCCTCGAACTATGGCTACACCTTC
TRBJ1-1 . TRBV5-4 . CASSQLGTGRLVTEAFF TGTGCCAGCAGCCAATTGGGCACAGGGCGGCTGGTCACTGAAGCTTTCTTT
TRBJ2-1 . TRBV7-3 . CASSSNLAEQFF TGTGCCAGCAGCTCCAACCTCGCTGAGCAGTTCTTC
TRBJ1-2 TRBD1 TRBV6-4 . CASRMTGIYGYTF TGTGCCAGCAGGATGACAGGGATCTATGGCTACACCTTC
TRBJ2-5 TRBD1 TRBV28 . CASSWDRAQETQYF TGTGCCAGCAGCTGGGACAGGGCGCAAGAGACCCAGTACTTC
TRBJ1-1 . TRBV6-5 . CASSYNRVVTEAFF TGTGCCAGCAGTTACAACAGGGTAGTCACTGAAGCTTTCTTT
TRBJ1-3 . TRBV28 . CASSQQPRRNTIYF TGTGCCAGCAGCCAGCAGCCTCGGAGGAACACCATATATTTT
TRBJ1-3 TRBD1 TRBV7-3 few CASSFLGQGAGNTIYF TGTGCCAGCAGCTTCCTAGGACAGGGCGCCGGAAACACCATATATTTT
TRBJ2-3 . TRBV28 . CASTTPRPHTDTQYF TGTGCCAGCACCACCCCCAGACCCCACACAGATACGCAGTATTTT
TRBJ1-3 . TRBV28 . CASRGGQTRGNTIYF TGTGCCAGCAGGGGAGGACAGACCAGGGGAAACACCATATATTTT
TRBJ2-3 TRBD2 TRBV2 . CASSPVREASTDTQYF TGTGCCAGCAGCCCCGTACGGGAGGCGAGCACAGATACGCAGTATTTT
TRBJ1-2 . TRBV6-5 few CASSYSGGANYGYTF TGTGCCAGCAGTTACTCGGGAGGGGCCAACTATGGCTACACCTTC
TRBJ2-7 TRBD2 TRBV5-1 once CASSLGPSGSPPYEQYF TGCGCCAGCAGCTTGGGTCCCAGCGGGAGCCCCCCCTACGAGCAGTACTTC
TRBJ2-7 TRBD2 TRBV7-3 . CASSLGLAGGDEQYF TGTGCCAGCAGCTTAGGACTAGCGGGAGGGGACGAGCAGTACTTC
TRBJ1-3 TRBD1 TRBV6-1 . CASSEDRPFVENTIYF TGTGCCAGCAGTGAGGACAGGCCCTTTGTTGAAAACACCATATATTTT
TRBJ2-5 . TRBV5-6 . CASSSRGLETQYF TGTGCCAGCAGCTCACGGGGTTTGGAGACCCAGTACTTC
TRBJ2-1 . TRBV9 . CASSPHTSSNDEQFF TGTGCCAGCAGCCCCCATACTTCTTCTAACGATGAGCAGTTCTTC
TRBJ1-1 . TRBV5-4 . CASSLGGAIYTEAFF TGTGCCAGCAGCTTGGGAGGGGCAATTTACACTGAAGCTTTCTTT
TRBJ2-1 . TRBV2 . CASTRDLAGGNEQFF TGTGCCAGCACCAGGGACCTAGCAGGAGGCAATGAGCAGTTCTTC
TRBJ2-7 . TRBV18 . CASSPRTGAYEQYF TGTGCCAGCTCACCACGGACCGGAGCCTACGAGCAGTACTTC
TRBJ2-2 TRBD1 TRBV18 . CASSPTSGTGNTGELFF TGTGCCAGCTCACCAACTTCCGGGACAGGGAACACCGGGGAGCTGTTTTTT
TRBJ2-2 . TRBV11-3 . CASSSRVGTGELFF TGTGCCAGCAGCTCCCGGGTGGGGACCGGGGAGCTGTTTTTT
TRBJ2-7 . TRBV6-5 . CASSYGRQASSYEQYF TGTGCCAGCAGTTATGGGCGGCAGGCAAGCTCCTACGAGCAGTACTTC
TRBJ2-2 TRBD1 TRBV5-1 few CASSMGQGGSGELFF TGCGCCAGCAGCATGGGACAGGGAGGCTCCGGGGAGCTGTTTTTT
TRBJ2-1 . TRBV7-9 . CASNPGLLSYNEQFF TGTGCCAGCAACCCGGGACTCCTCTCCTACAATGAGCAGTTCTTC
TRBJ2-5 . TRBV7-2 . CASSEEIWGQNQETQYF TGTGCCAGCAGCGAGGAGATTTGGGGGCAGAACCAAGAGACCCAGTACTTC
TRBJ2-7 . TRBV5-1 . CASSSDWLGGEQYF TGCGCCAGCAGCTCAGACTGGCTCGGAGGCGAGCAGTACTTC
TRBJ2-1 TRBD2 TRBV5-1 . CASSQGLAEYNEQFF TGCGCCAGCAGCCAGGGACTAGCGGAATACAATGAGCAGTTCTTC
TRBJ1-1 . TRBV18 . CASSPLDGVTEAFF TGTGCCAGCTCACCACTGGACGGTGTCACTGAAGCTTTCTTT
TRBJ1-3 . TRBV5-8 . CASSLWQLKGNTIYF TGTGCCAGCAGCTTGTGGCAGCTGAAAGGAAACACCATATATTTT